This T cell receptor beta chain was sequenced in a study of Ad26.COV2.S vaccination and SARS-CoV-2 variants. Study background: Donor participated within the Ad26.COV2.S arm of the COV1001 trial.

Repertoires were generated with immunoSEQ multiplex PCR, while TCRdb's copy carries only in-frame clones and drops some. The table shows hundreds of thousands of clones, with roughly 90% occurring only once. Treatment meaning: some 20 received Ad26.COV2.S at low or high dose, single or two shots; several received placebo; per-sample allocation not given. Sampling was performed 63 days after the first vaccine or placebo injection. Trimming left V 0 bases short and J 7 bases short, with 9 bases between. From germline, CDR1 is SEHNR and CDR2 FQNEAQ (reference sequence). The CDR3 sequence is 13 residues long.

The TCR sequence derives from a person aged 18-60 years who received the Ad26.COV2.S COVID-19 vaccine or a placebo. The chain is built from TRBV7-9 and TRBJ1-2; D perhaps matches TRBD1 (5 bases). Sample: peripheral blood, taken in a trial of Ad26.COV2.S vaccine versus placebo. Here the CDR3 reads CASSLAGELGYTF. The CDR3 nucleotides read TGTGCCAGCAGCTTAGCGGGGGAACTTGGCTACACCTTC.